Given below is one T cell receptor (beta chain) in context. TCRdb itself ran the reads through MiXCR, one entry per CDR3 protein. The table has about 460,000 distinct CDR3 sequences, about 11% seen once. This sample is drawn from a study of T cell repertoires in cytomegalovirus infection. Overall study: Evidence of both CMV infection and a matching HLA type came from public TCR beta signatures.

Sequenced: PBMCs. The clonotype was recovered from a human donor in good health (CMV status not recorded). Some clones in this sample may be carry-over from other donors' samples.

For the CDR3, the DNA is TGCAGTGCTACCGGACAGGACTATGGCTACACCTTC. Translating it yields CSATGQDYGYTF. The chain carries TRBV20-1 and TRBJ1-2; 7 bases are a match to TRBD1. The germline V gene encodes CDR1 DFQATT and CDR2 SNEGSKA (reference sequence). The ends lost 4 bases at V and 3 bases at J; junction bases unmatched: 2. The CDR3 extends over 12 amino acids.